This T cell receptor beta chain was documented in a study of human T cells and chemical hapten exposure listed by TCRdb under 2021. About the study as a whole: For sensitization, 2% DPC in acetone was applied to an approximately 2 cm by approximately 2 cm area of upper inner arm skin. Patch testing was performed on the upper back with Finn chambers containing 0.01% DPC, and the patch tests were scored after 6 days according to International Contact Dermatitis Research Group standards. Alopecia areata with under or over 50% scalp involvement, alopecia totalis and alopecia universalis were represented in the patient cohort, which was mostly female. For every blood RNA sample, sequencing covered both the TCR alpha and TCR beta chains. Libraries were pooled for sequencing, and variation in per-sample TCR yields was attributed mainly to small differences in library volumes within the pool. About 29 alopecia patients gave blood for TCR sequencing at one to four time points (pre-sensitization, 2, 6 and 24 weeks). Weekly therapeutic DPC doses were additionally applied to the scalp of patients throughout the roughly 25-week study period. Blood was sampled from patients pre-sensitization (week 0) and at 2, 6 and about 24 weeks after DPC sensitization. Peripheral blood TCR repertoire changes were tracked in vivo in alopecia patients during primary and secondary sensitization to the hapten diphenylcyclopropenone (DPC).

The library was made by RACE. The listed sequencing device is NextSeq 500. During library preparation, unique molecular identifiers were attached to individual cDNA molecules so that TCRs could be counted quantitatively and reproducibly. Per the authors' processing: The median number of TCRs per sample was roughly 94,000, ranging from 23,224 to 690,600. The Decombinator software suite was used to annotate the V, J and CDR3 of the TCR reads. Every sample was subsampled to the same number of TCRs (28,000) for the PS versus PT1 abundance plots. TCRs were defined as expanded if absent before sensitization and observed at least eight times at the 2-week time point. The public reads were reanalyzed by TCRdb: fastp trimming at Q25, MiXCR alignment, in-frame beta chains only. Under each unique CDR3 protein, matching rows form one entry showing the most common genes and DNA. These V and J calls rely on TCRdb rather than the paper's analysis. The sample has some 38,000 distinct CDR3 sequences on record, over 7.5% of them singletons. The ten biggest clones cover approximately 25% of the sample.

This clonotype was seen repeatedly, ten times or more. This clone's antigen is unknown. The record has no base qualities; no much larger clone is one base away. Taken with the paper, the label for time point translates to: patch test 3, about 24 weeks after DPC sensitization. The treatment or condition label here, explained by the study, means: therapeutic diphenylcyclopropenone sensitization with weekly scalp DPC. Total RNA was extracted from unfractionated whole blood that had been collected in Tempus Blood RNA tubes. Blood at each patch-test visit was drawn before the patch test was applied. To be eligible, patients had to be aged 18 to 70, diagnosed with alopecia and judged suitable for DPC therapy, while pregnant patients were excluded. V has 6 bases trimmed and J has 7 bases trimmed; junction bases matching no gene number 21. The CDR3 numbers 18 residues from cysteine through phenylalanine. Only the CDR3 part of the read is kept: 54 bases, read in frame from the first base. The germline V gene gives CDR1 as SGHVS and CDR2 as FQNEAQ.

General study outcomes and caveats: DPC sensitization did not change how many TCRs were above 1 in 1000 frequency, and no evidence was found of alterations in global repertoire structure. Because all patients had alopecia, a presumed autoimmune disease, the immune response of the patients might differ from that of healthy individuals. Expanded TCRs formed significantly more large CDR3 similarity clusters than pre-sensitization or healthy control sets, consistent with antigen-driven responses. Patch test score correlated positively with the number of PT1 expanded TCRs, reaching significance at thresholds 8, 16 and 32 but not at 4. After repeated subsampling, the strength of the expansion versus patch-test correlation and the threshold at which it became significant changed.

This clonotype was sampled from a man in his fifties or sixties with alopecia areata. Some clones in this sample may be carry-over from other donors' samples. In this chain, TRBV7-8 is recombined with TRBJ2-4, with 7 middle bases fitting TRBD2. The material was whole blood, obtained in connection with sensitization to the hapten diphenylcyclopropenone (DPC). The CDR3 here reads CASSLVVTGGVWMNIQYF. The nucleotides are TGTGCCAGCAGTTTGGTTGTAACGGGAGGAGTTTGGATGAACATTCAGTACTTC.